The 27 T cell receptor beta chains reported below all come from one sample, sequenced in a study of cytomegalovirus exposure and HLA in healthy donors. With 60 Vbeta and 13 Jbeta primers, the PCR was carried out. Assay used: immunoSEQ multiplex PCR; TCRdb lists only in-frame clones, some missing. The sample has some 87,000 clones, about three quarters seen once. Material: PBMCs. The receptors stem from a man aged 50 to 60 in good health and CMV-seropositive.

V usage is TRBV27 and J usage is TRBJ1-5; 8 bases line up with TRBD1. CDR3 length: 15 amino acids. The V segment lost 6 bases and the J segment 2 bases; nucleotides outside the gene matches: 6. CDR1 MNHEY and CDR2 SMNVEV come from the germline V gene (reference sequence). Here the CDR3 reads CASRGETGGNQPQHF. The CDR3 nucleotides read TGTGCCAGCAGAGGGGAGACAGGGGGCAATCAGCCCCAGCATTTT.

The chain couples TRBV4-3 to TRBJ2-7; 10 nucleotides match TRBD2. The CDR3 covers 15 residues. The J segment lost 1 base and the V segment lost 3 bases, leaving 3 bases of the junction unmatched. The V gene's germline CDR1 is LGHNA and CDR2 YSLEER. CDR3 coding DNA: TGCGCCAGCAGCCACCAGCGGGGGGGGTCCTACGAGCAGTACTTC. It yields the protein CASSHQRGGSYEQYF.

The chain carries TRBV6-1 and TRBJ1-5, with D possibly being TRBD1 (5 bases). Looked up from germline, CDR1 is MNHNS and CDR2 is SASEGT. The CDR3 extends over 15 amino acids. Trimming removed 1 base from V and 8 bases from J, with 15 bases in between. The CDR3 sequence: CASSEEGGEGEPQHF. The CDR3 DNA reads as TGTGCCAGCAGTGAAGAGGGCGGAGAAGGGGAGCCCCAGCATTTT.

This clone was detected a few times. The V gene is TRBV29-1, the J gene TRBJ2-3; 8 bases map to TRBD2. Germline V gene lookup returns CDR1 SQVTM and CDR2 ANQGSEA. CDR3 length: 13 residues. With V trimmed by 6 bases and J by 3 bases, 5 bases remained unmatched. CDR3 protein: CSVTGGRTDTQYF. The CDR3 coding sequence is TGCAGCGTCACGGGGGGGCGTACAGATACGCAGTATTTT.

The CDR3 protein is CASSHTLGGGPNTGELFF. As DNA, the CDR3 is TGCGCCAGCAGCCATACCCTGGGCGGGGGGCCGAACACCGGGGAGCTGTTTTTT. The chain joins TRBV4-1 to TRBJ2-2; the match to TRBD2 covers 8 bases. Trimming cost V 3 bases and J 0 bases; bases outside gene matches: 9. This CDR3 spans 18 amino acids. Germline assignment: CDR1 MGHRA and CDR2 YSYEKL.

The chain is built from TRBV2 and TRBJ2-7, with 7 bases that match TRBD2. Germline values: CDR1 SNHLY, CDR2 FYNNEI. The CDR3 runs to 14 residues. V dropped 6 bases and J dropped 2; count of bases not matched to a gene: 7. The CDR3 DNA reads TGTGCCAGCAGGGAACGCGGGGGAACCTACGAGCAGTACTTC. It is translated as CASRERGGTYEQYF.

This clone showed up just once. The J gene is TRBJ1-4, the V gene TRBV6-5; 8 bases agree with TRBD1. The J segment lost 8 bases and the V segment lost 7 bases, leaving 6 bases of the junction unmatched. CDR1 is MNHEY and CDR2 is SVGAGI in the germline V gene. CDR3 size: 13 residues. The CDR3 DNA reads as TGTGCCAGCACTAGACAGGGGAACGAAAAACTGTTTTTT. It encodes CASTRQGNEKLFF.

The gene calls are TRBV5-4 and TRBJ2-7, with TRBD2 matching over 10 bases. The CDR3 consists of 15 residues. The germline gives CDR1 SGHNT, CDR2 YYREEE (reference sequence). With 4 bases clipped from V and 3 bases from J, the junction kept 7 bases outside the gene matches. This CDR3 reads CASSLLGLAIYEQYF. DNA of the CDR3: TGTGCCAGCAGCCTCCTGGGACTAGCGATCTACGAGCAGTACTTC.

The chain links TRBV2 to TRBJ2-2; D is perhaps TRBD1 (5 bases). Per germline, CDR1 SNHLY and CDR2 FYNNEI. Trimming removed 9 bases at V and 9 bases at J, with 11 bases between. The CDR3 contains 11 residues. The CDR3 coding sequence is TGTGCCAGAGGGGTAGGGCGGGAGCTGTTTTTT. It codes for CARGVGRELFF. Full variable domain (missing parts from reference TRBV2 and TRBJ2-2): EPEVTQTPSHQVTQMGQEVILRCVPISNHLYFYWYRQILGQKVEFLVSFYNNEISEKSEIFDDQFSVERPDGSNFTLKIRSTKLEDSAMYFCARGVGRELFFGEGSRLTVL.

This clone was detected a few times. This sample also contains other DNA sequences that code for the same CDR3. The chain has TRBV9 and TRBJ1-5; 8 positions agree with TRBD1. CDR1 SGDLS and CDR2 YYNGEE come from the germline V gene. The V gene end was trimmed by 4 bases and the J gene end by 6 bases; junction bases not matched to a gene: 6. The CDR3 is 14 amino acids. The CDR3 nucleotides read TGTGCCAGCAGCTTCACAGGGGGGGGTCAGCCCCAGCATTTT. This codes for CASSFTGGGQPQHF.

This clone has only one observation. The chain is built from TRBV7-9 and TRBJ2-1, with TRBD1 matching over 11 bases. J gave up 10 bases and V 5 bases, and 7 bases lay outside the gene matches. The V gene's germline CDR1 is SEHNR and CDR2 FQNEAQ (reference sequence). This CDR3 comprises 14 residues. CDR3 amino acids: CASSPGQGAHEQFF. The CDR3 nucleotides are TGTGCCAGCAGCCCAGGACAGGGGGCGCACGAGCAGTTCTTC.

J is TRBJ1-1 and V is TRBV18; D ambiguous. This CDR3 comprises 14 residues. Germline values: CDR1 KGHSH, CDR2 LQKENI. The V and J ends lost 6 bases and 4 bases respectively, with 15 bases between them. DNA for the CDR3: TGTGCCAGCTCCCGAGAGGAGTCGGCCACTGAAGCTTTCTTT. Its translation is CASSREESATEAFF.

This chain joins TRBV9 and TRBJ2-7; D is uncertain. The germline V gene encodes CDR1 SGDLS and CDR2 YYNGEE. Deletions cut 0 bases from V and 0 bases from J, with 7 bases between. The CDR3 totals 14 residues. CDR3 residues: CASSVGTDSYEQYF. In DNA form, the CDR3 reads TGTGCCAGCAGCGTAGGAACAGACTCCTACGAGCAGTACTTC.

This chain connects TRBV9 to TRBJ2-2; D is perhaps TRBD1 (5 bases). The V end lost 4 bases, the J end lost 2 bases, and 9 bases lay between the germline ends. The CDR3 covers 14 residues. From germline, CDR1 is SGDLS and CDR2 YYNGEE. The CDR3: CASSKTENTGELFF. The CDR3 region has the DNA TGTGCCAGCAGCAAGACAGAAAACACCGGGGAGCTGTTTTTT.

Sample share makes this clone medium-sized. The V call is TRBV5-8, the J call TRBJ1-1; 12 bases align to TRBD1. This CDR3 is 16 amino acids long. Germline V gene sequence: CDR1 SGHTS, CDR2 YDEGEE. Trimming cost V 10 bases and J 6 bases; bases outside gene matches: 16. CDR3 sequence (DNA): TGTGCCTCGAAAGGGGGACAGGGGGCCGTCAGGGCTGAAGCTTTCTTT. This gives the protein CASKGGQGAVRAEAFF.

The gene calls are TRBV29-1 and TRBJ2-5; 9 nucleotides agree with TRBD2. J was trimmed by 5 bases and V by 8 bases; bases with no gene match: 12. Germline V gives CDR1 SQVTM, CDR2 ANQGSEA. The CDR3 has 14 residues. DNA for the CDR3: TGCAGCCTTACGCGGGGGGGGGCGCAGGAGACCCAGTACTTC. Its protein is CSLTRGGAQETQYF.

The chain uses TRBV4-2 and TRBJ1-1, with D maybe TRBD1 (5 bases). The V gene's germline CDR1 is LGHNA and CDR2 YNFKEQ. Trimming pared 0 bases from V and 1 base from J, leaving 9 bases between. This CDR3 is built from 15 residues. The CDR3 spells CASSQERQGNTEAFF. CDR3 in DNA: TGTGCCAGCAGCCAAGAACGGCAGGGGAACACTGAAGCTTTCTTT.

This clone was found a few times. The chain combines TRBV7-3 with TRBJ2-3, with 7 bases matching TRBD2. J was trimmed by 2 bases and V by 5 bases; bases with no gene match: 10. CDR3 length: 16 amino acids. The germline V gene has CDR1 SGHTA and CDR2 FQGTGA. The CDR3 sequence is CASSPGLRGNTDTQYF. CDR3 sequence (DNA): TGTGCCAGCAGCCCTGGGTTGCGGGGGAACACAGATACGCAGTATTTT.

This clone has only a few counts. The junction departs from the called germline gene at one end, perhaps through a read error. The chain combines TRBV6-5 with TRBJ2-4, with TRBD2 matching 9 bases. The CDR3 contains 13 residues. CDR1 MNHEY and CDR2 SVGAGI come from the germline V gene. The CDR3 DNA is TGTGCCAGCAGTTACCTTAGCGGGGGACAAATAAACTTC. The encoded protein is CASSYLSGGQINF.

Note on this clone: Other DNA sequences from this sample encode an identical CDR3 as well. CDR3 DNA: TGTGCCAGCAGCTTGCGGGATATAAATGAAAAACTGTTTTTT. It codes for CASSLRDINEKLFF. The rearrangement joins TRBV5-8 to TRBJ1-4; D gene uncertain. CDR3 length equals 14 residues. Between the trimmed V and J ends, which lost 1 base and 5 bases, there was a span of 9 bases. Germline V gene sequence: CDR1 SGHTS, CDR2 YDEGEE.

The V gene is TRBV5-1, the J gene TRBJ2-2, with 15 bases lining up with TRBD2. V lost 1 base, J lost 3 bases, and 10 bases stayed unmatched. This CDR3 contains 20 residues. The germline gives CDR1 SGHRS, CDR2 YFSETQ. The DNA for the CDR3 is TGCGCCAGCAGCTTGCGGACTAGCGGGGGGGCCGGGGTGTACACCGGGGAGCTGTTTTTT. It codes for CASSLRTSGGAGVYTGELFF.

The chain employs TRBV4-1 and TRBJ2-1; 8 bases fit TRBD1. CDR1 is MGHRA and CDR2 is YSYEKL in the germline V gene. This CDR3 comprises 16 residues. V dropped 4 bases and J dropped 2; count of bases not matched to a gene: 7. Written as DNA, the CDR3 is TGCGCCAGCAGCCCCGGGCAGGGGGCGCCCTACAATGAGCAGTTCTTC. Translating gives CASSPGQGAPYNEQFF.

CDR3 sequence: CASTYQRGSNEQFF. The CDR3, as DNA: TGTGCCAGCACCTACCAGCGGGGGAGCAATGAGCAGTTCTTC. The V call is TRBV27, the J call TRBJ2-1; 8 nucleotides agree with TRBD2. The CDR3 sequence is 14 residues long. Germline lookup yields CDR1 MNHEY and CDR2 SMNVEV (reference sequence). The J segment lost 6 bases and the V segment lost 7 bases, leaving 8 bases of the junction unmatched.

V gene TRBV5-1 combines with J gene TRBJ1-4; 10 bases fit TRBD1. This CDR3 is 15 amino acids long. Germline V CDR1 and CDR2: SGHRS, YFSETQ. The V gene end was trimmed by 4 bases and the J gene end by 3 bases; junction bases not matched to a gene: 3. The CDR3 sequence: CASSAGTGANEKLFF. In DNA, the CDR3 is TGCGCCAGCAGCGCGGGGACAGGGGCTAATGAAAAACTGTTTTTT.

The chain is built from TRBV4-2 and TRBJ1-1; 7 bases agree with TRBD1. This CDR3 contains 16 residues. Germline V CDR1 and CDR2: LGHNA, YNFKEQ. V lost 0 bases, J lost 5 bases, and 9 bases stayed unmatched. For the CDR3, the DNA is TGTGCCAGCAGCCAAGATCCTAACAGGGGACGAACTGAAGCTTTCTTT. It encodes CASSQDPNRGRTEAFF.

The genes are TRBV5-4 and TRBJ1-3; tentative D call: TRBD1 (6 bases). This CDR3 is 14 amino acids long. From germline, CDR1 is SGHNT and CDR2 YYREEE (reference sequence). V gave up 3 bases and J gave up 1 base, with 8 bases separating them. The CDR3 sequence: CASSSQGSGNTIYF. CDR3 coding DNA: TGTGCCAGCAGCTCTCAGGGGTCTGGAAACACCATATATTTT.

About this clone: This sequence is one base from a far larger clone and is likely a read error. The V and J genes are TRBV7-2 and TRBJ2-7, with 8 bases aligning to TRBD1. The junction had 2 bases not matched to a gene; V was cut back by 5 bases and J by 2 bases. The CDR3 spans 13 residues. The germline V gene has CDR1 SGHTA and CDR2 FQGNSA. The CDR3 here is CASSQQGAYEQYF. DNA for the CDR3: TGTGCCAGCAGCCAACAGGGGGCCTACGAGCAGTACTTC.